This TCR beta chain is drawn from a study of T cells in Graves' hyperthyroidism and ophthalmopathy. General study findings and limits: Stable hyperthyroidism was told apart from ophthalmopathy by a model built on 13 V-J features.

V was trimmed by 0 bases and J by 3 bases, leaving 11 bases between them. CDR1 and CDR2 from the germline V gene are DFQATT and SNEGSKA (reference sequence). The CDR3 runs 14 residues. At least ten counts were recorded for this clonotype. What it binds is unknown. Disease lasting under 3 months, a NOSPECS grade of at least 4, and a Clinical Activity Score of at least 3 were features of the ophthalmopathy patients. Diagnoses rested on clinical symptoms, serum thyroxine and TRAb, thyroid ultrasound and orbital computed tomography. The CDR3 regions of TCR beta were amplified from RNA transcripts. Initially, a first-round RT-PCR of the TCR CDR3 employed the HTBI primer set. TCRdb recomputed calls from the multiplex PCR reads with MiXCR, one row per CDR3 protein. The table lists 600,000 or so distinct CDR3 sequences, more than 13% of them singletons.

The clonotype originates from a woman under 30 with Graves' ophthalmopathy. Specimen: blood. This chain connects TRBV20-1 to TRBJ1-2; D perhaps matches TRBD1 (6 bases). The CDR3 reads CSARDGGPYYGYTF. The CDR3 bases are TGCAGTGCTAGAGACGGGGGGCCGTACTATGGCTACACCTTC.